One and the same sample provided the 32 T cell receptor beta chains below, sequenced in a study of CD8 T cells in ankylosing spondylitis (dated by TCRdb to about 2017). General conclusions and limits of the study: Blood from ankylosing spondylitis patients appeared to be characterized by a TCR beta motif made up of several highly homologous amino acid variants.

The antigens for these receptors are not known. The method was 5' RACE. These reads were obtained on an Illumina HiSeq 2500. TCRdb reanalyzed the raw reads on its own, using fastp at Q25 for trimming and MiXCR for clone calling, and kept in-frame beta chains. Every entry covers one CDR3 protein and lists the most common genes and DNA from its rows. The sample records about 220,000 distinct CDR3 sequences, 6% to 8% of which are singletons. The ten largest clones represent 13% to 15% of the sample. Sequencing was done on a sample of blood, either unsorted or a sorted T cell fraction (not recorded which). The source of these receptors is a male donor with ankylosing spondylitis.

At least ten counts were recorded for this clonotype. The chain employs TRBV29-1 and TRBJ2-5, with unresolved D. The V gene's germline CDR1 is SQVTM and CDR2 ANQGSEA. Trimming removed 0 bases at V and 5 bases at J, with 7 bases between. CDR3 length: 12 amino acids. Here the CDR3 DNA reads TGCAGCGTTGAAGACAGCCGGGAGACCCAGTACTTC. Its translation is CSVEDSRETQYF.

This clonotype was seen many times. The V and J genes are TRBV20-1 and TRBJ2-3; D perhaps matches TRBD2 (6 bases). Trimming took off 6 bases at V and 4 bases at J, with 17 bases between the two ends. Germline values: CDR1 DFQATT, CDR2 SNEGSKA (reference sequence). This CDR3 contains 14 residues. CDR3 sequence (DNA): TGCAGTGCCCTGGGCGGGACCAACCCAGATACGCAGTATTTT. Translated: CSALGGTNPDTQYF.

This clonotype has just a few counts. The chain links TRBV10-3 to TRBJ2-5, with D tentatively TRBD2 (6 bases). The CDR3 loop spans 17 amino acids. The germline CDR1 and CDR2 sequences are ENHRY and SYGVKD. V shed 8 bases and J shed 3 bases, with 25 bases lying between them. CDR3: CAIAPGVWGAEKETQYF. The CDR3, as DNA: TGTGCCATCGCCCCGGGAGTTTGGGGTGCGGAGAAAGAGACCCAGTACTTC.

CDR3 coding DNA: TGTGCCAGCACCCTGCGGCAGAGCTCCTACAATGAGCAGTTCTTC. Translating it yields CASTLRQSSYNEQFF. The chain employs TRBV27 and TRBJ2-1; D is undetermined. The CDR3 covers 15 residues. The V and J ends lost 7 bases and 0 bases respectively, with 13 bases between them. Germline V gene lookup returns CDR1 MNHEY and CDR2 SMNVEV (reference sequence).

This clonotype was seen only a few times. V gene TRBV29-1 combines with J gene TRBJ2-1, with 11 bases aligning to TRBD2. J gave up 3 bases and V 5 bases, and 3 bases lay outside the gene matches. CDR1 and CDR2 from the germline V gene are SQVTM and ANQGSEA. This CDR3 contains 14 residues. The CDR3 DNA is TGCAGCGTTCGCGGACTAGCGGGCTACAATGAGCAGTTCTTC. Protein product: CSVRGLAGYNEQFF.

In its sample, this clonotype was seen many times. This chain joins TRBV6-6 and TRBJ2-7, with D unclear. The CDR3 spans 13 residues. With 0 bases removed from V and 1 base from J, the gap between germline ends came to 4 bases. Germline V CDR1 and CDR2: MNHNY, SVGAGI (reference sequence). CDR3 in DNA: TGTGCCAGCAGTTACTCGATGTCCTACGAGCAGTACTTC. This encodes CASSYSMSYEQYF.

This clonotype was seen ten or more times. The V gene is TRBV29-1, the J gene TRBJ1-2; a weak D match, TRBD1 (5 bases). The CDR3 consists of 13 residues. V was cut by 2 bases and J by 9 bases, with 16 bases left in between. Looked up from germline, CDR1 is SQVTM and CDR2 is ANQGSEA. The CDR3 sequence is CSVEKGTSERYTF. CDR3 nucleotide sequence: TGCAGCGTTGAAAAAGGGACCTCTGAACGCTACACCTTC.

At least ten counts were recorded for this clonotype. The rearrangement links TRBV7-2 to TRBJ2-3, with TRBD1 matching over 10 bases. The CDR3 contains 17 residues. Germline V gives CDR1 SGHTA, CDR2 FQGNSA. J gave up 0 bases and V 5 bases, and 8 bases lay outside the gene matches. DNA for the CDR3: TGTGCCAGCAGCGTATGGACAGGGGGTTTGAGCACAGATACGCAGTATTTT. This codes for CASSVWTGGLSTDTQYF.

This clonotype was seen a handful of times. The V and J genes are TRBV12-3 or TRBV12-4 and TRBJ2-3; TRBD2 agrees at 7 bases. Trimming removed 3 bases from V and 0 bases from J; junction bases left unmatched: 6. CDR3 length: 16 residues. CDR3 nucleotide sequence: TGTGCCAGCAGTTTTTTTTGGCGGGGGAGCACAGATACGCAGTATTTT. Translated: CASSFFWRGSTDTQYF.

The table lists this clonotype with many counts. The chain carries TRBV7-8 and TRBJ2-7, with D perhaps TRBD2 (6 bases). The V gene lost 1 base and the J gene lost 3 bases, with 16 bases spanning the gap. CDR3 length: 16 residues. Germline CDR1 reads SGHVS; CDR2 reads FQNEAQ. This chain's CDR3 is CASSLDTGGVNYEQYF. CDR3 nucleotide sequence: TGTGCCAGCAGCTTAGATACTGGCGGGGTGAACTACGAGCAGTACTTC.

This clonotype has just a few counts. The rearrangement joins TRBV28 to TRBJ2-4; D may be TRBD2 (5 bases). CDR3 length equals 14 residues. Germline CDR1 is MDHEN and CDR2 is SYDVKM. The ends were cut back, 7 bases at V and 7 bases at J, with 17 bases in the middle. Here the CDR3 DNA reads TGTGCCAGCAATACCGGACTCCCCGGTAACATTCAGTACTTC. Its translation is CASNTGLPGNIQYF.

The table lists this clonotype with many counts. CDR3 protein: CASSLGQDRIYGYTF. For the CDR3, the DNA is TGCGCCAGCAGCTTGGGGCAGGATCGGATCTATGGCTACACCTTC. This chain connects TRBV5-1 to TRBJ1-2, with unresolved D. This CDR3 spans 15 amino acids. V was cut by 0 bases and J by 4 bases, with 13 bases left in between. Germline-derived CDR1 and CDR2 are SGHRS and YFSETQ.

CDR3 amino acids: CASQGLAGVTDTQYF. CDR3 sequence (DNA): TGTGCCAGCCAAGGACTAGCGGGAGTCACAGATACGCAGTATTTT. The genes are TRBV18 and TRBJ2-3; 13 bases are shared with TRBD2. The CDR3 covers 15 residues. The germline V gene encodes CDR1 KGHSH and CDR2 LQKENI. The V and J ends lost 8 bases and 2 bases, in that order; junction bases with no gene match: 4.

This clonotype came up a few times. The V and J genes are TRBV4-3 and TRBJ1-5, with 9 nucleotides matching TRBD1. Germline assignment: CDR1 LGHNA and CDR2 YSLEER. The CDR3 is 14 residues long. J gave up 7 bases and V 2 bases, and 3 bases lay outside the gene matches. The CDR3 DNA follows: TGCGCCAGCAGCCAATCGGACAGGGGACAGCCCCAGCATTTT. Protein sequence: CASSQSDRGQPQHF.

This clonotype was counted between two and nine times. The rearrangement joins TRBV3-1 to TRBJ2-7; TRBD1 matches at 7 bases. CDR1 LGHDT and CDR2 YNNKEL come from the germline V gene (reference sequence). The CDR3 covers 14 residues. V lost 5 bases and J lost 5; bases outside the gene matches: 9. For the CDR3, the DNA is TGTGCCAGCAGCTCAGACAGGGAAGGGGACGAGCAGTACTTC. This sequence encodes CASSSDREGDEQYF.

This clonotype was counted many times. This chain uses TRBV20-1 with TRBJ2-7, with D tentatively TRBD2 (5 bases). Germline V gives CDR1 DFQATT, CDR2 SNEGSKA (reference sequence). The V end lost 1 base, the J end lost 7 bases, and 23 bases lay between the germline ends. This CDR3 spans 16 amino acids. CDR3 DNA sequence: TGCAGTGCTAGAGTGTTGGTGGGCGGGCCCATGGAAGAGCAGTACTTC. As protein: CSARVLVGGPMEEQYF.

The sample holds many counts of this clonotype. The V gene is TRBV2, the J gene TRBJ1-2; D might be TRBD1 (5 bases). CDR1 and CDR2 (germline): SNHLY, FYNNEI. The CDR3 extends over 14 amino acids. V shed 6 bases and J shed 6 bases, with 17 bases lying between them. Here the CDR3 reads CASRGARGPNGYTF. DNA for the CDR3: TGTGCCAGCAGAGGTGCAAGGGGCCCCAATGGCTACACCTTC.

Here the CDR3 DNA reads TGTGCCTTACTAGCGGGGGGCCTCGGCAGTGAGCAGTTCTTC. Protein: CALLAGGLGSEQFF. The rearrangement uses TRBV30 and TRBJ2-1, with TRBD2 matching over 12 bases. V shed 7 bases and J 9 bases; nucleotides not matched to a gene: 10. The CDR3 is 14 residues long. The germline V gene encodes CDR1 GTSNPN and CDR2 SVGIG (reference sequence).

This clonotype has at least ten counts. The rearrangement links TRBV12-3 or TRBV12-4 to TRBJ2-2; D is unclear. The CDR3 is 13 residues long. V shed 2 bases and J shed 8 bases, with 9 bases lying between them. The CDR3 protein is CASSLTGGGELFF. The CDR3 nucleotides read TGTGCCAGCAGTTTAACCGGTGGGGGGGAGCTGTTTTTT.

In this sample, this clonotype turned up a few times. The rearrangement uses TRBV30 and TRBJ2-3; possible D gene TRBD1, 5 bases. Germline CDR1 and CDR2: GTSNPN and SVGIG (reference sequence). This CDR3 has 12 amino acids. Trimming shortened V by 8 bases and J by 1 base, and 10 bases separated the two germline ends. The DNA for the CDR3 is TGTGCCAGGGGAATGGGCACAGATACGCAGTATTTT. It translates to CARGMGTDTQYF.

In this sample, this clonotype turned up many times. The CDR3 is CASSPGDNTGELFF. CDR3 coding DNA: TGTGCCAGCAGCCCCGGGGACAACACCGGGGAGCTGTTTTTT. The chain recombines TRBV14 with TRBJ2-2; D is possibly TRBD1 or TRBD2 (5 bases each). CDR1 is SGHDN and CDR2 is FVKESK in the germline V gene. V shed 4 bases and J shed 2 bases, with 8 bases lying between them. The CDR3 has 14 amino acids.

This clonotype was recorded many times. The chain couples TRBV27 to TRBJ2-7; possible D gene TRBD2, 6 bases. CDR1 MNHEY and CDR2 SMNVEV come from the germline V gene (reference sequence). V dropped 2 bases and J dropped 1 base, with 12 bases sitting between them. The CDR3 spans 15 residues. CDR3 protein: CASSLGAGRSYEQYF. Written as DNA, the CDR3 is TGTGCCAGCAGTTTAGGGGCGGGAAGATCCTACGAGCAGTACTTC.

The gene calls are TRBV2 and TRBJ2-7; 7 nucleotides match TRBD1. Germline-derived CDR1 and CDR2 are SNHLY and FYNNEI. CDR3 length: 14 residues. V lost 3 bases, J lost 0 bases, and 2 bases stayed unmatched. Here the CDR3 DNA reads TGTGCCAGCAGTGAGTGGGACAGCTCCTACGAGCAGTACTTC. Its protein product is CASSEWDSSYEQYF.

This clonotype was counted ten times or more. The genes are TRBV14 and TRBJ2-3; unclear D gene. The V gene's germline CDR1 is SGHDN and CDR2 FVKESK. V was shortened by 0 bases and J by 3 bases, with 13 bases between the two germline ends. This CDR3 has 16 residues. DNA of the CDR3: TGTGCCAGCAGCCAAGATTCGCCTTTTTGGACAGATACGCAGTATTTT. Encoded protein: CASSQDSPFWTDTQYF. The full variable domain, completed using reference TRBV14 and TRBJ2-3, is EAGVTQFPSHSVIEKGQTVTLRCDPISGHDNLYWYRRVMGKEIKFLLHFVKESKQDESGMPNNRFLAERTGGTYSTLKVQPAELEDSGVYFCASSQDSPFWTDTQYFGPGTRLTVL.

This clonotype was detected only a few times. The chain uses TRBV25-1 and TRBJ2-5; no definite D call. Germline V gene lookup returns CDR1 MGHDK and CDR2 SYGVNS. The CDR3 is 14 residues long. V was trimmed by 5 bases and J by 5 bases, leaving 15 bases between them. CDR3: CASSLIGPRETQYF. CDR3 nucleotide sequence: TGTGCCAGCAGTCTAATCGGGCCCCGGGAGACCCAGTACTTC.

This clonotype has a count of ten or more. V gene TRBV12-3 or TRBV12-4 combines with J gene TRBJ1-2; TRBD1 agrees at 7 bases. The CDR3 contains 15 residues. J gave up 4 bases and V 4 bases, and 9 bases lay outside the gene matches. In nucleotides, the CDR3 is TGTGCCAGCAGTTCGGCGGGACAGACAATCTATGGCTACACCTTC. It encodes CASSSAGQTIYGYTF.

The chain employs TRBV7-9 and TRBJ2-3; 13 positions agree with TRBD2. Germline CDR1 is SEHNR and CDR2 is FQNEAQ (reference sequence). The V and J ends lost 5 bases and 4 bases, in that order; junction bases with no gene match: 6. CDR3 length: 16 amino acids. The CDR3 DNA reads TGTGCCAGCAGCCCAAGTGGGACTAGCGGGGCAGATACGCAGTATTTT. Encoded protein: CASSPSGTSGADTQYF.

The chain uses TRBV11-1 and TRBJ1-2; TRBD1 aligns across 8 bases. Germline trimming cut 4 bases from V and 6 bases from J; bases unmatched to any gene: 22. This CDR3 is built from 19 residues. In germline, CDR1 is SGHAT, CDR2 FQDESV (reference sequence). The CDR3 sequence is CASSSLIPRDRLEEDGYTF. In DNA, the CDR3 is TGTGCCAGCAGCTCCCTTATCCCCCGGGACAGGTTGGAGGAGGATGGCTACACCTTC.

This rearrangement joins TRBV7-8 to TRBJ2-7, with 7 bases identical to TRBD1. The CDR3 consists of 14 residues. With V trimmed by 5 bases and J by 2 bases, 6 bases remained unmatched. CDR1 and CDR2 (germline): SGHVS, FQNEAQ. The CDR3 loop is CASSPPGTAYEQYF. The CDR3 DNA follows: TGTGCCAGCAGCCCGCCCGGGACAGCCTACGAGCAGTACTTC. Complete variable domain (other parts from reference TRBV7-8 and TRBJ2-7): GAGVSQSPRYKVAKRGQDVALRCDPISGHVSLFWYQQALGQGPEFLTYFQNEAQLDKSGLPSDRFFAERPEGSVSTLKIQRTQQEDSAVYLCASSPPGTAYEQYFGPGTRLTVT.

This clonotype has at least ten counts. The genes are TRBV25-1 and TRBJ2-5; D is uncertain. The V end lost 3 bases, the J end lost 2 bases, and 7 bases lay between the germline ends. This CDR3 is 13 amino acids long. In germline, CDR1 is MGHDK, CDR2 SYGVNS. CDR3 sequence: CASSDDEQETQYF. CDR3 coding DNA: TGTGCCAGCAGTGACGATGAACAAGAGACCCAGTACTTC.

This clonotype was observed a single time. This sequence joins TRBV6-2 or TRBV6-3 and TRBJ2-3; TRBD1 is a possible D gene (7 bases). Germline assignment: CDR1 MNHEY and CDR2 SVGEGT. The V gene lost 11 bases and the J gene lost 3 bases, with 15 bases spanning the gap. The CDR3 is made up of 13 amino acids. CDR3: CAGRTGGTDTQYF. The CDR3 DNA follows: TGTGCCGGTAGGACAGGAGGGACAGATACGCAGTATTTT.

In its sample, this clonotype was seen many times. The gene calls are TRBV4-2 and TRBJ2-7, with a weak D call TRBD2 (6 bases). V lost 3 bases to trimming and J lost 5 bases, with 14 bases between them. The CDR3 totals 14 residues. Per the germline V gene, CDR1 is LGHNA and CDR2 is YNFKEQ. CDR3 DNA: TGTGCCAGCAGCCAGGGACTCGAATACCACGAGCAGTACTTC. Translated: CASSQGLEYHEQYF.